Listed below are T cell receptor beta chains from one sample, sequenced in a study of CD8 T cells in ankylosing spondylitis. TCRdb passed the 5' RACE reads through MiXCR, listing each CDR3 protein once. The sample contains approximately 190,000 distinct CDR3 sequences, 10% to 15% of which appear only once. The sample taken for sequencing was blood, either unsorted or a sorted T cell fraction (not recorded which). These receptors all stem from a female donor with ankylosing spondylitis or in good health (not recorded which). Each CDR3 is given with its conserved first and last residue. The D gene is left open where the match is weak. Size is omitted from some rows. Given values are once, few, many or a class for expanded clones.

TRBJ1-2,TRBV11-3,few,.,CASSLGGLARGYTF,TGTGCCAGCAGCTTAGGGGGGCTGGCAAGGGGCTACACCTTC
TRBJ2-2,TRBV7-9,many,TRBD2,CASSSGRDAGELFF,TGTGCCAGCAGTAGCGGGAGGGACGCCGGGGAGCTGTTTTTT
TRBJ2-6,TRBV27,few,.,CASRTVDTSGANVLTF,TGTGCCAGCAGGACAGTTGATACATCTGGGGCCAACGTCCTGACTTTC
TRBJ1-1,TRBV6-1,many,.,CASSNLGGDTEAFF,TGTGCCAGCAGTAATCTGGGGGGAGACACTGAAGCTTTCTTT
TRBJ2-7,TRBV29-1,many,.,CSVGTDPYEQYF,TGCAGCGTTGGGACAGACCCATACGAGCAGTACTTC
TRBJ2-3,TRBV7-3,many,TRBD2,CASSIAGTSGNTDTQYF,TGTGCCAGCAGCATAGCCGGGACTAGCGGGAACACAGATACGCAGTATTTT
TRBJ2-5,TRBV7-3,.,.,CASSLSTAQETQYF,TGTGCCAGCAGCTTAAGCACTGCACAAGAGACCCAGTACTTC
TRBJ2-1,TRBV4-3,many,.,CASSRGNSYNEQFF,TGCGCCAGCAGCCGGGGTAACTCTTACAATGAGCAGTTCTTC
TRBJ2-2,TRBV7-2,.,TRBD2,CASSLGSGRGGELFF,TGTGCCAGCAGCTTAGGAAGCGGGAGAGGCGGGGAGCTGTTTTTT
TRBJ2-1,TRBV5-1,.,TRBD2,CASGGLNNEQFF,TGCGCCAGCGGGGGACTAAACAATGAGCAGTTCTTC
TRBJ2-7,TRBV5-1,many,TRBD2,CASSLSQRELSEQYF,TGCGCCAGCAGCTTGTCCCAGCGGGAGCTGTCAGAGCAGTACTTC
TRBJ2-1,TRBV19,many,.,CASSRTYNEQFF,TGTGCCAGTAGTAGGACCTACAATGAGCAGTTCTTC
TRBJ2-2,TRBV7-2,.,.,CASSPRFSMLGTGELFF,TGTGCCAGCAGCCCGAGATTTTCTATGCTAGGCACCGGGGAGCTGTTTTTT
TRBJ1-2,TRBV19,.,.,CASSMMGGYTF,TGTGCCAGTAGTATGATGGGGGGCTACACCTTC
TRBJ2-7,TRBV27,many,.,CASTNGGAEQYF,TGTGCCAGCACAAACGGGGGAGCCGAGCAGTACTTC